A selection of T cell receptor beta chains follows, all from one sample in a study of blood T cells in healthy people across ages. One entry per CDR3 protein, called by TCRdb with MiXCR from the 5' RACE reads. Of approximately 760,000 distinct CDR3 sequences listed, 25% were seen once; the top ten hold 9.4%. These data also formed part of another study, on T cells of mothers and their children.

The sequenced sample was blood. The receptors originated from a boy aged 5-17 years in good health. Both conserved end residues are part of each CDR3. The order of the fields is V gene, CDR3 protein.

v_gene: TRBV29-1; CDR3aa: CSVEDFTPPETQYF
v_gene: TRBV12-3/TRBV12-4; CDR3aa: CASSSGTGGPDTQYF
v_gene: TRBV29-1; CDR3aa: CSVVDTAGQYF
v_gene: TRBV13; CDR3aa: CASSPKGTSGHYNEQFF
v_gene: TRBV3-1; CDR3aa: CASSQSPRRGGPGTDTQYF
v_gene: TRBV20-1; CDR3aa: CSACRDRENNEQFF
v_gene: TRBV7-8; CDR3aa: CASSLPPDGTYEQYF
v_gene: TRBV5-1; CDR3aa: CASSPDNNYGYTF
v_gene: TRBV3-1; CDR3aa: CASSQGIGGGEKLFF
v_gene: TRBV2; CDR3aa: CASSEGPSRNNEQFF
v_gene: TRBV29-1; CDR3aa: CSGTSTVGSSYNEQFF
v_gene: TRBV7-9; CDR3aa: CASSLLGQGDAETQYF
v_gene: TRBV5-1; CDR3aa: CASRPTSGNPINEQFF
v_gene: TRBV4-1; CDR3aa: CASSQVAGGSYNEQFF
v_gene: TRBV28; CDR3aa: CASSLVEGSPSYNEQFF
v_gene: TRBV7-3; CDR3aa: CASRQEVNTEAFF
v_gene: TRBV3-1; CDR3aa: CASTGHRDTQYF
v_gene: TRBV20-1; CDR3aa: CSARKQGQQETQYF
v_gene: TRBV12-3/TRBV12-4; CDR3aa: CASNKVSGANVLTF
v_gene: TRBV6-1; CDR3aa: CASILSIAGQGETQYF
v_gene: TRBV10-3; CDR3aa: CAISEGSGIGYEQYF
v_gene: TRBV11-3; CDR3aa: CASSPGTSDNNEQFF